The next 3 T cell receptor beta chains were all read from a single sample in a study of T cell repertoires in cytomegalovirus infection. TCRdb reprocessed the reads with MiXCR, giving one entry per CDR3 protein. This sample has some 320,000 distinct CDR3 sequences; around a tenth occur once, and the top ten carry over 3.5%. Sequenced material: PBMCs. All receptors come from a human donor in good health (CMV status not recorded). Some clones in this sample may be carry-over from other donors' samples.

This clonotype was found many times. The V and J genes are TRBV7-7 and TRBJ2-5, with 8 bases matching TRBD2. Germline-derived CDR1 and CDR2 are SSHAT and FNYEAQ (reference sequence). The CDR3 runs 15 residues. With V trimmed by 1 base and J by 7 bases, 8 bases remained unmatched. Written as DNA, the CDR3 is TGTGCCAGCAGCTTAGGAGGGAGCGGGGGCGTGACCCAGTACTTC. Translation: CASSLGGSGGVTQYF.

This clonotype showed up just a few times. CDR3 amino acids: CSARDLAGGRETQYF. In DNA form, the CDR3 reads TGCAGTGCTAGAGATTTAGCGGGGGGGCGAGAGACCCAGTACTTC. This chain links TRBV20-1 with TRBJ2-5, with 11 bases lining up with TRBD2. The trim removed 0 bases at V and 4 bases at J, leaving 4 bases unmatched. The CDR3 is 15 amino acids. From germline, CDR1 is DFQATT and CDR2 SNEGSKA (reference sequence).

The table lists this clonotype with many counts. The rearrangement joins TRBV19 to TRBJ1-5; no firm D call. In germline, CDR1 is LNHDA, CDR2 SQIVND (reference sequence). V shed 6 bases and J shed 2 bases, with 26 bases lying between them. CDR3 length: 19 amino acids. This CDR3 is CASRAKVGLNPNGNQPQHF. The DNA of the CDR3 is TGTGCCAGTAGAGCTAAGGTGGGTCTGAACCCGAATGGCAATCAGCCCCAGCATTTT.